What follows are 24 T cell receptor beta chains derived from one specimen sequenced in a study of T-cell reconstitution after alpha-beta-depleted transplantation in children. Preparation of the TCRbeta library used unique molecular identifiers. TCRdb redid the calling of the PCR reads with MiXCR, one entry per CDR3 protein. The repertoire holds roughly 590,000 distinct CDR3 sequences, with approximately 16% as singletons. The sample consisted of PBMCs from the stem cell graft donor, taken from the stem cell graft. Receptors originate from a human donor who donated a stem cell graft to a child with acute myeloid leukemia.

The V gene is TRBV7-6, the J gene TRBJ1-6; D gene unclear. CDR3 size: 14 residues. Germline V gives CDR1 SGHVS, CDR2 FNYEAQ. V was pared by 3 bases and J by 5 bases, with 8 bases between. CDR3 nucleotide sequence: TGTGCCAGCAGCTTGGAACAAAATAATTCACCCCTCCACTTT. Its protein product is CASSLEQNNSPLHF.

The chain links TRBV5-1 to TRBJ1-1; D remains ambiguous. Germline CDR1 is SGHRS and CDR2 is YFSETQ. V was shortened by 0 bases and J by 1 base, with 10 bases between the two germline ends. The CDR3 covers 15 residues. CDR3 sequence reads: CASSLGNSTNTEAFF. Written as DNA, the CDR3 is TGCGCCAGCAGCTTGGGAAACAGCACGAACACTGAAGCTTTCTTT.

This clonotype was counted at least ten times. This chain connects TRBV5-6 to TRBJ2-7; possibly TRBD1 or TRBD2 for D (5 bases each). The CDR3 extends over 14 amino acids. The germline gives CDR1 SGHDT, CDR2 YYEEEE. V shed 2 bases and J shed 6 bases, with 15 bases lying between them. CDR3 residues: CASSFWGSTAEQYF. CDR3 DNA: TGTGCCAGCAGCTTCTGGGGGTCCACCGCCGAGCAGTACTTC. Drawing the rest from reference TRBV5-6 and TRBJ2-7, the complete variable domain is DAGVTQSPTHLIKTRGQQVTLRCSPKSGHDTVSWYQQALGQGPQFIFQYYEEEERQRGNFPDRFSGHQFPNYSSELNVNALLLGDSALYLCASSFWGSTAEQYFGPGTRLTVT.

This clonotype has at least ten counts. This chain connects TRBV29-1 to TRBJ1-2; 10 nucleotides match TRBD1. Germline lookup yields CDR1 SQVTM and CDR2 ANQGSEA. This CDR3 is 14 amino acids long. The trim removed 4 bases at V and 6 bases at J, leaving 8 bases unmatched. The DNA of the CDR3 is TGCAGCGTTGCGGGGGTCGGGACAGGGGATGGCTACACCTTC. It yields the protein CSVAGVGTGDGYTF.

In this sample, this clonotype turned up many times. Here the CDR3 DNA reads TGCAGCTCGGGGGGCCCAGATACGCAGTATTTT. Translation gives CSSGGPDTQYF. The chain joins TRBV29-1 to TRBJ2-3, with D tentatively TRBD2 (7 bases). CDR3 size: 11 residues. Germline V lookup: CDR1 SQVTM, CDR2 ANQGSEA. V was clipped by 8 bases and J by 4 bases, with 10 bases between them.

V and J are TRBV18 and TRBJ2-7, with 8 bases matching TRBD1. Germline trimming cut 6 bases from V and 7 bases from J; bases unmatched to any gene: 8. The germline gives CDR1 KGHSH, CDR2 LQKENI. This CDR3 is 13 amino acids long. DNA of the CDR3: TGTGCCAGCTCGTCGGGACAGGCGGGGGAGCAGTACTTC. Residues: CASSSGQAGEQYF. Combining the CDR3 with reference TRBV18 and TRBJ2-7 gives the whole variable domain NAGVMQNPRHLVRRRGQEARLRCSPMKGHSHVYWYRQLPEEGLKFMVYLQKENIIDESGMPKERFSAEFPKEGPSILRIQQVVRGDSAAYFCASSSGQAGEQYFGPGTRLTVT.

This clonotype has at least ten counts. In nucleotides, the CDR3 is TGCGCCAGCAGCCAAGAATATGGAAGCTCCTACAATGAGCAGTTCTTC. Its translation is CASSQEYGSSYNEQFF. J is TRBJ2-1 and V is TRBV4-3, with no clear D. V lost 0 bases and J lost 0, with 9 bases in between. The germline CDR1 and CDR2 sequences are LGHNA and YSLEER. This CDR3 is built from 16 residues.

V and J are TRBV7-2 and TRBJ2-3; D may be TRBD1 or TRBD2 (7 bases each). Germline V gene sequence: CDR1 SGHTA, CDR2 FQGNSA. CDR3 length: 16 amino acids. The germline V and J ends were trimmed by 4 bases and 2 bases, with 16 bases remaining between them. The CDR3 DNA follows: TGTGCCAGCAGCTCCTGGGGGGGACAGAACACAGATACGCAGTATTTT. Translation: CASSSWGGQNTDTQYF.

The chain uses TRBV28 and TRBJ2-3, with TRBD1 matching over 9 bases. Germline V gives CDR1 MDHEN, CDR2 SYDVKM. The CDR3 is made up of 16 amino acids. J was trimmed by 3 bases and V by 6 bases; bases with no gene match: 10. CDR3 in amino acids: CASSPTGGIRTDTQYF. The CDR3 DNA reads as TGTGCCAGCAGCCCTACAGGGGGCATCAGGACAGATACGCAGTATTTT.

The table lists this clonotype with a few counts. This chain links TRBV12-3 or TRBV12-4 with TRBJ1-1; 7 bases are a match to TRBD1. This CDR3 comprises 14 residues. Germline trimming cut 5 bases from V and 2 bases from J; bases unmatched to any gene: 5. This CDR3 is CASSTGTENTEAFF. CDR3 sequence (DNA): TGTGCCAGCAGTACCGGGACAGAAAACACTGAAGCTTTCTTT.

V is TRBV20-1 and J is TRBJ2-4; no reliable D call. CDR1 and CDR2 (germline): DFQATT, SNEGSKA (reference sequence). Trimming stripped 0 bases from V and 11 bases from J, with 14 bases between. The CDR3 totals 13 residues. The CDR3 DNA reads as TGCAGTGCTAGAGATCCCAGCTATAGGGTTCAGTACTTC. Translating it yields CSARDPSYRVQYF.

This clonotype came up many times. V and J are TRBV9 and TRBJ2-1; 10 bases line up with TRBD1. CDR3 length: 16 amino acids. CDR1 is SGDLS and CDR2 is YYNGEE in the germline V gene. Trimming took 2 bases from V and 7 from J; bases not matched to a gene: 9. This chain's CDR3 is CASSVFPGQGKNEQFF. The DNA for the CDR3 is TGTGCCAGCAGCGTGTTTCCGGGACAGGGGAAGAATGAGCAGTTCTTC. The variable domain in full, with the rest retrieved from reference TRBV9 and TRBJ2-1, is DSGVTQTPKHLITATGQRVTLRCSPRSGDLSVYWYQQSLDQGLQFLIQYYNGEERAKGNILERFSAQQFPDLHSELNLSSLELGDSALYFCASSVFPGQGKNEQFFGPGTRLTVL.

This clonotype was seen at least ten times. This chain connects TRBV29-1 to TRBJ2-7; no clear D gene. The CDR3 sequence is 13 residues long. The germline V and J ends were trimmed by 4 bases and 1 base, with 11 bases remaining between them. Germline V gives CDR1 SQVTM, CDR2 ANQGSEA. CDR3 residues: CSVVEGSSYEQYV. The CDR3 nucleotides are TGCAGCGTTGTAGAAGGTTCTTCCTACGAGCAGTACGTC.

There are many counts of this clonotype. Germline is not matched at one junction end, which may reflect a read error. The chain links TRBV5-1 to TRBJ2-3; D not certain. From germline, CDR1 is SGHRS and CDR2 YFSETQ. The CDR3 is 13 amino acids. The CDR3 reads CASSSDGTDTQYF. CDR3 bases: TGTGCCAGTAGTAGTGACGGCACAGATACGCAGTATTTT. The entire variable domain, with the rest obtained from reference TRBV5-1 and TRBJ2-3, is as follows: KAGVTQTPRYLIKTRGQQVTLSCSPISGHRSVSWYQQTPGQGLQFLFEYFSETQRNKGNFPGRFSGRQFSNSRSEMNVSTLELGDSALYLCASSSDGTDTQYFGPGTRLTVL.

Only a few counts were recorded for this clonotype. The chain employs TRBV27 and TRBJ2-3; D gene ambiguous. The CDR3 runs to 13 residues. Germline assignment: CDR1 MNHEY and CDR2 SMNVEV (reference sequence). The germline V and J ends were trimmed by 6 bases and 2 bases, with 9 bases remaining between them. The CDR3 protein is CASSRSTTDTQYF. CDR3 coding DNA: TGTGCCAGCAGCCGTAGTACCACAGATACGCAGTATTTT.

This clonotype was recorded many times. The gene calls are TRBV20-1 and TRBJ1-1; D not resolved. The CDR3 consists of 14 residues. CDR1 DFQATT and CDR2 SNEGSKA come from the germline V gene (reference sequence). V lost 2 bases, J lost 1 base, and 11 bases lay in between. The CDR3 DNA sequence: TGCAGTGCTAGAAAACACGACAAGAACACTGAAGCTTTCTTT. This codes for CSARKHDKNTEAFF.

This clonotype was found a few times. The gene calls are TRBV12-3 or TRBV12-4 and TRBJ1-4; D not certain. Trimming shortened V by 5 bases and J by 8 bases, and 12 bases separated the two germline ends. This CDR3 is 13 amino acids long. The CDR3 nucleotides are TGTGCCAGCAGTCCCGGATCCTGGGAAAAACTGTTTTTT. Encoded protein: CASSPGSWEKLFF.

This clonotype was counted ten times or more. This sequence joins TRBV6-1 and TRBJ1-3, with TRBD1 matching 9 bases. The CDR3 extends over 15 amino acids. The trim removed 4 bases at V and 7 bases at J, leaving 8 bases unmatched. Germline V lookup: CDR1 MNHNS, CDR2 SASEGT. The CDR3 sequence: CASSGSGTGINTIYF. In DNA, the CDR3 is TGTGCCAGCAGTGGGTCCGGGACAGGGATTAACACCATATATTTT.

This clonotype was seen ten or more times. CDR3 residues: CASTIPGRNNYNSPLHF. In nucleotides, the CDR3 is TGCGCCAGCACCATTCCGGGGAGGAACAACTATAATTCACCCCTCCACTTT. The gene calls are TRBV10-1 and TRBJ1-6; D is uncertain. Germline CDR1 reads WNHNN; CDR2 reads SYGVQD (reference sequence). Between the trimmed V and J ends, which lost 7 bases and 3 bases, there was a span of 19 bases. The CDR3 sequence is 17 residues long.

Only a few counts were recorded for this clonotype. The chain joins TRBV7-9 to TRBJ2-3; tentatively, D is TRBD2 (6 bases). CDR1 is SEHNR, CDR2 FQNEAQ, per germline (reference sequence). The CDR3 consists of 16 residues. V gave up 5 bases and J gave up 2 bases, with 17 bases separating them. Here the CDR3 DNA reads TGTGCCAGCAGCCTAAGGGATGGGGGACTCACAGATACGCAGTATTTT. Amino acid sequence: CASSLRDGGLTDTQYF.

This chain uses TRBV6-5 with TRBJ2-7, with 9 bases identical to TRBD2. The CDR3 is made up of 15 amino acids. The V segment lost 3 bases and the J segment 1 base; nucleotides outside the gene matches: 4. The germline V gene has CDR1 MNHEY and CDR2 SVGAGI. CDR3 bases: TGTGCCAGCAGTTATAGCGGGGGTTTGTCCTACGAGCAGTACTTC. It is translated as CASSYSGGLSYEQYF.

This clonotype was seen more than once but under ten times. CDR3 nucleotides: TGCAGTGCTAGACTTGGTTTAGGACTAAACCTAGCGGGGCTAGACAATGAGCAGTTCTTC. Encoded protein: CSARLGLGLNLAGLDNEQFF. The rearrangement joins TRBV20-1 to TRBJ2-1, with 9 bases aligning to TRBD2. V gave up 2 bases and J gave up 5 bases; unmatched junction bases: 22. The CDR3 totals 20 residues. Germline assignment: CDR1 DFQATT and CDR2 SNEGSKA (reference sequence).

V gene TRBV28 combines with J gene TRBJ2-1; D remains unclear. The CDR3 spans 13 residues. The germline V and J ends were trimmed by 6 bases and 8 bases, with 14 bases remaining between them. Germline CDR1 and CDR2: MDHEN and SYDVKM. The CDR3 DNA sequence: TGTGCCAGCAGCGCTTTCCTTTGGGATGAGCAGTTCTTC. As protein: CASSAFLWDEQFF.

The V and J genes are TRBV20-1 and TRBJ2-5; the D gene is possibly TRBD2 (5 bases). Looked up from germline, CDR1 is DFQATT and CDR2 is SNEGSKA (reference sequence). The V end lost 0 bases, the J end lost 0 bases, and 14 bases lay between the germline ends. This CDR3 is built from 16 residues. The CDR3 DNA follows: TGCAGTGCTAGAGAGGTCTTGGACTGGTACCAAGAGACCCAGTACTTC. As protein: CSAREVLDWYQETQYF.